This T cell receptor (beta chain) was captured in a study of Ad26.COV2.S vaccination and SARS-CoV-2 variants. General observations from the study: In vaccinated individuals, spike-specific CD8+ and CD4+ T cell responses reportedly displayed substantial breadth.

The sample's treatment: some 20 received Ad26.COV2.S at low or high dose, single or two shots; several received placebo; per-sample allocation not given. The samples date from day 63 after the first vaccine or placebo injection. Assay: immunoSEQ multiplex PCR; the TCRdb copy retains only in-frame clones and omits some. The sample consists of hundreds of thousands of clones, roughly 91% of them appearing once. In regard to this clone: As yet, its antigen is unknown.

V was cut by 11 bases and J by 10 bases, with 18 bases left in between. From germline, CDR1 is MNHEY and CDR2 SVGAGI. The CDR3 totals 13 residues. The TCR comes from a person between 18 and 65 years old who received the Ad26.COV2.S COVID-19 vaccine or a placebo. The sample consisted of peripheral blood, taken in a trial of Ad26.COV2.S vaccine versus placebo. The chain joins TRBV6-5 to TRBJ1-6; D unclear. In nucleotides, the CDR3 is TGTGCCGCAGCCGTCACACTCGGATCACCCCTCCACTTT. Translating gives CAAAVTLGSPLHF.